A single sample is the source of the 25 T cell receptor beta chains below, sequenced in a study of T cell responses to AZD1222 COVID-19 vaccine. Produced via immunoSEQ multiplex PCR; TCRdb's table is partial and in-frame only. The profile shows roughly 100,000 clones, about 90% of them singletons. Sequencing used peripheral blood, obtained 28 days after the second AZD1222 dose. The receptors stem from an adult who received the AZD1222 COVID-19 vaccine.

The chain recombines TRBV3-1 (or the pseudogene TRBV3-2) with TRBJ2-5; TRBD1 matches at 7 bases. This CDR3 region has 14 residues. V dropped 2 bases and J dropped 5; count of bases not matched to a gene: 5. CDR1 and CDR2 from the germline V gene are LGHDT and YNNKEL (reference sequence). The CDR3 sequence is CASSQTQGRETQYF. The CDR3 nucleotides are TGTGCCAGCAGCCAAACACAGGGGCGGGAGACCCAGTACTTC.

The chain carries TRBV5-1 and TRBJ2-2; D gene uncertain. The CDR3 extends over 15 amino acids. V lost 1 base and J lost 5, with 12 bases in between. Germline V gives CDR1 SGHRS, CDR2 YFSETQ. CDR3 sequence: CASSLNNLETGELFF. The CDR3 DNA reads TGCGCCAGCAGCTTGAACAATCTAGAAACCGGGGAGCTGTTTTTT.

The chain carries TRBV29-1 and TRBJ1-5, with 10 bases identical to TRBD1. The CDR3 has 16 residues. Trimming removed 5 bases from V and 3 bases from J; junction bases left unmatched: 10. Germline values: CDR1 SQVTM, CDR2 ANQGSEA. The DNA of the CDR3 is TGCAGCGTTCTACAACCGGGACAGGGGTACAATCAGCCCCAGCATTTT. It yields the protein CSVLQPGQGYNQPQHF.

The genes are TRBV6-2 or TRBV6-3 and TRBJ1-1; D ambiguous. Germline V gene data show CDR1 as MNHEY and CDR2 as SVGEGT. The CDR3 sequence is 13 residues long. Trimming removed 6 bases from V and 2 bases from J, with 10 bases in between. The CDR3 here is CASRPEDNTEAFF. The DNA for the CDR3 is TGTGCCAGCAGACCTGAAGATAACACTGAAGCTTTCTTT.

This clone was seen only once. V gene TRBV6-5 combines with J gene TRBJ1-6; TRBD1 aligns across 7 bases. Germline V gene sequence: CDR1 MNHEY, CDR2 SVGAGI. The V gene end was trimmed by 7 bases and the J gene end by 4 bases; junction bases not matched to a gene: 4. The CDR3 runs to 14 residues. CDR3 coding DNA: TGTGCCAGCAACCGGGACAGATATAATTCACCCCTCCACTTT. Translation: CASNRDRYNSPLHF.

This chain uses TRBV24-1 with TRBJ1-1, with D uncertain. Trimming took 4 bases from V and 7 from J, leaving 12 bases between them. Germline V gene data show CDR1 as KGHDR and CDR2 as SFDVKD. The CDR3 runs 13 residues. The CDR3 nucleotides read TGTGCCACCAGTGAAGCTGTAGGTAGTGAAGCTTTCTTT. Translation gives CATSEAVGSEAFF.

CDR3 in amino acids: CASSQDRASGGDTQYF. CDR3 DNA: TGTGCCAGCAGCCAAGATCGGGCTAGCGGTGGAGATACGCAGTATTTT. The rearrangement joins TRBV3-1 (or the pseudogene TRBV3-2) to TRBJ2-3, with 7 bases lining up with TRBD2. V lost 0 bases, J lost 5 bases, and 8 bases stayed unmatched. Germline V gives CDR1 LGHDT, CDR2 YNNKEL (reference sequence). The CDR3 is made up of 16 amino acids.

The V call is TRBV13, the J call TRBJ2-3, with 8 bases matching TRBD2. CDR3 length equals 17 residues. From germline, CDR1 is PRHDT and CDR2 FYEKMQ (reference sequence). J lost 5 bases, V lost 5 bases, and 15 bases had no gene match. The CDR3 sequence: CASSLRSGNHAQDTQYF. In DNA, the CDR3 is TGTGCCAGCAGCCTCCGTAGCGGGAATCATGCCCAAGATACGCAGTATTTT.

The chain uses TRBV30 and TRBJ2-3; 7 bases align to TRBD2. Trimming took 2 bases from V and 6 from J; bases not matched to a gene: 14. This CDR3 has 16 residues. The germline CDR1 and CDR2 sequences are GTSNPN and SVGIG (reference sequence). CDR3: CAWSFDDAGAVDTQYF. In DNA, the CDR3 is TGTGCCTGGAGTTTCGACGATGCGGGAGCGGTGGATACGCAGTATTTT.

This clone was seen a single time. The chain carries TRBV6-2 or TRBV6-3 and TRBJ2-5; 12 bases align to TRBD1. Germline V gene data show CDR1 as MNHEY and CDR2 as SVGEGT. The CDR3 consists of 17 residues. Trimming removed 5 bases from V and 1 base from J; junction bases left unmatched: 8. The DNA for the CDR3 is TGTGCCAGCAGTCCCGGGACAGGGGGCCCTAGCCAAGAGACCCAGTACTTC. It is translated as CASSPGTGGPSQETQYF.

V usage is TRBV5-6 and J usage is TRBJ1-1; D possibly corresponds to TRBD1 (6 bases). The CDR3 loop spans 16 amino acids. With 0 bases removed from V and 5 bases from J, the gap between germline ends came to 17 bases. CDR1 SGHDT and CDR2 YYEEEE come from the germline V gene. DNA for the CDR3: TGTGCCAGCAGCTTGGGGCCCTTGGCAGGGGTGACTGAAGCTTTCTTT. It yields the protein CASSLGPLAGVTEAFF.

The chain recombines TRBV4-2 with TRBJ2-5, with a tentative D call TRBD2 (6 bases). In germline, CDR1 is LGHNA, CDR2 YNFKEQ. This CDR3 has 15 amino acids. V lost 0 bases to trimming and J lost 3 bases, with 11 bases between them. In DNA form, the CDR3 reads TGTGCCAGCAGCCAAGATTTCGGGAGTAAAGAGACCCAGTACTTC. Translating gives CASSQDFGSKETQYF.

The rearrangement links TRBV7-9 to TRBJ1-4; D unclear. The germline V gene encodes CDR1 SEHNR and CDR2 FQNEAQ (reference sequence). This CDR3 has 12 residues. Trimming took 1 base from V and 7 from J, leaving 4 bases between them. The CDR3: CASSLGREKLFF. In nucleotides, the CDR3 is TGTGCCAGCAGCTTAGGACGTGAAAAACTGTTTTTT.

This chain uses TRBV30 with TRBJ2-7; D remains unclear. CDR1 GTSNPN and CDR2 SVGIG come from the germline V gene (reference sequence). This CDR3 has 13 residues. Between the trimmed V and J ends, which lost 5 bases and 6 bases, there was a span of 17 bases. In DNA form, the CDR3 reads TGTGCCTGGGAGAGTAGTACCGCCCCCGAGCAGTACTTC. Protein sequence: CAWESSTAPEQYF.

V is TRBV27 and J is TRBJ1-1; a possible D gene is TRBD1 (6 bases). Germline CDR1 is MNHEY and CDR2 is SMNVEV (reference sequence). V was cut by 3 bases and J by 3 bases, with 11 bases left in between. CDR3 length: 14 amino acids. CDR3 region: CASSFGYRDTEAFF. The CDR3 coding sequence is TGTGCCAGCAGTTTCGGGTACAGGGACACTGAAGCTTTCTTT.

This clone appeared once. The V call is TRBV6-5, the J call TRBJ2-7; 7 nucleotides align to TRBD1. The CDR3 spans 15 residues. CDR1 and CDR2 (germline): MNHEY, SVGAGI. J gave up 0 bases and V 7 bases, and 9 bases lay outside the gene matches. CDR3 bases: TGTGCCAGCAACCCTCTCACAGGGGCCTCCTACGAGCAGTACTTC. Its protein product is CASNPLTGASYEQYF.

This clone was picked up one time. The chain couples TRBV10-3 to TRBJ1-1, with D possibly TRBD1 on 6 matching bases. V lost 3 bases and J lost 1, with 18 bases in between. Germline values: CDR1 ENHRY, CDR2 SYGVKD. This CDR3 has 17 amino acids. CDR3 amino acids: CAISDFDSQGSNTEAFF. For the CDR3, the DNA is TGTGCCATCAGTGATTTCGATTCCCAGGGGTCGAACACTGAAGCTTTCTTT.

The rearrangement joins TRBV10-3 to TRBJ2-1, with D uncertain. CDR1 and CDR2 from the germline V gene are ENHRY and SYGVKD. This CDR3 spans 13 amino acids. Between the trimmed V and J ends, which lost 1 base and 5 bases, there was a span of 6 bases. The CDR3 sequence is CAISEWMDNEQFF. In DNA form, the CDR3 reads TGTGCCATCAGTGAGTGGATGGACAATGAGCAGTTCTTC.

The V call is TRBV6-5, the J call TRBJ1-5; 8 bases line up with TRBD1. Per the germline V gene, CDR1 is MNHEY and CDR2 is SVGAGI. CDR3 size: 14 residues. The J segment lost 1 base and the V segment lost 5 bases, leaving 1 base of the junction unmatched. The CDR3 coding sequence is TGTGCCAGCAGTCGGACAGGGAGCAATCAGCCCCAGCATTTT. Its translation is CASSRTGSNQPQHF.

The V call is TRBV6-1, the J call TRBJ1-1; D is undetermined. V lost 3 bases and J lost 4, with 12 bases in between. This CDR3 spans 14 amino acids. Germline CDR1 MNHNS, CDR2 SASEGT. CDR3 bases: TGTGCCAGCAGTGAGCAGGTCGTTCGCACTGAAGCTTTCTTT. It translates to CASSEQVVRTEAFF.

This clone was found a few times. The chain carries TRBV30 and TRBJ2-5, with D hard to call. The CDR3 totals 13 residues. In germline, CDR1 is GTSNPN, CDR2 SVGIG (reference sequence). V dropped 0 bases and J dropped 2 bases, with 7 bases sitting between them. The CDR3: CAWSVWAQETQYF. The CDR3 DNA reads TGTGCCTGGAGTGTCTGGGCACAAGAGACCCAGTACTTC.

As DNA, the CDR3 is TGTGCCAGCAGCCATGGCAGGGTTCAGCCCCAGCATTTT. Its protein product is CASSHGRVQPQHF. The chain combines TRBV3-1 (or the pseudogene TRBV3-2) with TRBJ1-5; tentative D call: TRBD1 (5 bases). The germline V and J ends were trimmed by 3 bases and 6 bases, with 9 bases remaining between them. The CDR3 is made up of 13 amino acids. Germline lookup yields CDR1 LGHDT and CDR2 YNNKEL (reference sequence).

The chain has TRBV3-1 (or the pseudogene TRBV3-2) and TRBJ1-1; D unclear. With 6 bases removed from V and 0 bases from J, the gap between germline ends came to 11 bases. Germline V gene sequence: CDR1 LGHDT, CDR2 YNNKEL (reference sequence). There are 14 residues in the CDR3. The CDR3 region is CASRRHIMNTEAFF. Written as DNA, the CDR3 is TGTGCCAGCAGGAGGCATATCATGAACACTGAAGCTTTCTTT.

The genes are TRBV9 and TRBJ1-2, with D possibly TRBD1 on 6 matching bases. CDR1 SGDLS and CDR2 YYNGEE come from the germline V gene. This CDR3 has 17 amino acids. The ends were cut back, 3 bases at V and 0 bases at J, with 18 bases in the middle. CDR3 amino acids: CASSERLRGSPNYGYTF. The CDR3 coding sequence is TGTGCCAGCAGCGAGAGGTTAAGGGGGTCTCCTAACTATGGCTACACCTTC.

This chain links TRBV12-3 or TRBV12-4 with TRBJ1-3; D unresolved. Trimming stripped 7 bases from V and 3 bases from J, with 7 bases between. The CDR3 sequence is 12 residues long. The CDR3 DNA sequence: TGTGCCAGCACCCTCTTTGGAAACACCATATATTTT. Protein: CASTLFGNTIYF.